This T cell receptor beta chain was sequenced in a study of T-cell reconstitution after alpha-beta-depleted transplantation in children. Library preparation (for TCRbeta) was performed with unique molecular identifiers. TCRdb itself ran the PCR reads through MiXCR, one entry per CDR3 protein. The table has a few hundred thousand distinct CDR3 sequences, roughly a quarter seen once; the top ten hold about 35%. This clonotype turned up a few times. Its target is not known. General study points: Once a year had passed after transplant, T-cell counts and diversity came mostly from newly produced T cells.

Trimming took off 0 bases at V and 2 bases at J, with 8 bases between the two ends. Germline V lookup: CDR1 LGHNA, CDR2 YNFKEQ. This CDR3 contains 15 residues. Sequenced here: PBMCs, sampled before TCRalphabeta/CD19-depleted stem cell transplant. This chain joins TRBV4-2 and TRBJ1-5, with D possibly TRBD1 on 6 matching bases. This receptor was obtained from a boy under two years old with Wiskott-Aldrich syndrome, due to receive a stem cell transplant. CDR3: CASSQESGGNQPQHF. The CDR3 nucleotides read TGTGCCAGCAGCCAAGAGTCAGGGGGCAATCAGCCCCAGCATTTT.